The 25 T cell receptor beta chains below were found in one sample sequenced in a study of T cell repertoires in cytomegalovirus infection. TCRdb ran MiXCR on the reads and lists one entry per CDR3 protein. In the table there are approximately 170,000 distinct CDR3 sequences, about 15% of which are singletons. The sample taken for sequencing was CD8+ T cells from PBMCs. Every receptor here comes from a human donor in good health (CMV status not recorded). Some clones in this sample may be carry-over from other donors' samples.

This clonotype was seen only a few times. The rearrangement links TRBV7-2 to TRBJ2-7; maybe TRBD2 (5 bases). Deletions cut 5 bases from V and 0 bases from J, with 14 bases between. Per germline, CDR1 SGHTA and CDR2 FQGNSA. The CDR3 is 15 residues long. The CDR3 DNA reads as TGTGCCAGCAGCCCGCGAGGGAAGAGCTCCTACGAGCAGTACTTC. Its protein is CASSPRGKSSYEQYF.

This clonotype showed up many times. The J gene is TRBJ2-1, the V gene TRBV7-2; D may correspond to TRBD1 or TRBD2 (6 bases each). Per germline, CDR1 SGHTA and CDR2 FQGNSA. CDR3 size: 15 residues. V was pared by 5 bases and J by 4 bases, with 15 bases between. Here the CDR3 DNA reads TGTGCCAGCAGCCCGGGGGCGGGAATATACAATGAGCAGTTCTTC. Protein product: CASSPGAGIYNEQFF.

This clonotype showed up many times. The J gene is TRBJ2-7, the V gene TRBV19; 7 bases map to TRBD1. Trimming removed 5 bases from V and 4 bases from J; junction bases left unmatched: 8. The CDR3 has 14 residues. CDR1 and CDR2 from the germline V gene are LNHDA and SQIVND (reference sequence). The CDR3 spells CASSERGLPYEQYF. CDR3 coding DNA: TGTGCCAGTAGTGAAAGGGGGCTTCCGTACGAGCAGTACTTC.

This chain uses TRBV7-9 with TRBJ2-7; D gene unclear. With 2 bases removed from V and 3 bases from J, the gap between germline ends came to 14 bases. From germline, CDR1 is SEHNR and CDR2 FQNEAQ (reference sequence). This CDR3 region has 15 residues. CDR3 DNA: TGTGCCAGCAGCTTAATTTCATCCGGGCACTACGAGCAGTACTTC. It codes for CASSLISSGHYEQYF.

This sequence joins TRBV12-3 or TRBV12-4 and TRBJ2-1; no reliable D call. The V end lost 9 bases, the J end lost 9 bases, and 18 bases lay between the germline ends. This CDR3 has 13 residues. CDR3 in DNA: TGTGCCAGTTCCCCGGTCTTGAGGAGTGAGCAGTTCTTC. It specifies CASSPVLRSEQFF.

This clonotype was detected only a few times. V is TRBV12-3 or TRBV12-4 and J is TRBJ2-7; TRBD2 aligns across 12 bases. V trimming: 2 bases; J trimming: 3 bases; junction bases outside the gene matches: 8. CDR3 length equals 17 residues. The CDR3 DNA reads TGTGCCAGCAGTTTACGACTAGCGGGAGAGGGGTGCTACGAGCAGTACTTC. Protein: CASSLRLAGEGCYEQYF.

This clonotype was seen a handful of times. J is TRBJ2-7 and V is TRBV27; D possibly corresponds to TRBD2 (6 bases). Trimming removed 5 bases from V and 4 bases from J, with 15 bases in between. The CDR3 is 14 amino acids. Germline V gene sequence: CDR1 MNHEY, CDR2 SMNVEV (reference sequence). The CDR3 DNA sequence: TGTGCCAGCAGTCAATACGGGGGATTTTACGAGCAGTACTTC. As protein: CASSQYGGFYEQYF.

This rearrangement joins TRBV6-2 or TRBV6-3 to TRBJ1-5; D perhaps matches TRBD1 (5 bases). The V end was cut by 4 bases, the J end by 2 bases, with 21 bases between. Germline-derived CDR1 and CDR2 are MNHEY and SVGEGT. The CDR3 sequence is 18 residues long. The CDR3 protein is CASSLDTTLGVGNQPQHF. The CDR3 bases are TGTGCCAGCAGTTTGGACACCACCTTAGGGGTCGGCAATCAGCCCCAGCATTTT.

This clonotype turned up a few times. V is TRBV6-2 or TRBV6-3 and J is TRBJ2-5, with D perhaps matching TRBD1 or TRBD2 (6 bases each). Germline CDR1 and CDR2: MNHEY and SVGEGT. Trimming took 6 bases from V and 5 from J, leaving 16 bases between them. This CDR3 has 14 amino acids. CDR3 in amino acids: CASRRGTVGETQYF. The DNA of the CDR3 is TGTGCCAGCAGAAGGGGGACTGTTGGCGAGACCCAGTACTTC.

Many counts were recorded for this clonotype. The CDR3 sequence is CASSLEGLAYGTQYF. CDR3 DNA: TGTGCCAGCAGCTTAGAGGGGCTAGCGTATGGGACCCAGTACTTC. The chain has TRBV7-2 and TRBJ2-5; D possibly corresponds to TRBD2 (6 bases). V lost 1 base, J lost 7 bases, and 16 bases lay in between. Germline CDR1 SGHTA, CDR2 FQGNSA. The CDR3 consists of 15 residues.

This chain connects TRBV7-2 to TRBJ2-2; weak D call: TRBD1 (6 bases). Trimming left V 2 bases short and J 3 bases short, with 10 bases between. Germline lookup yields CDR1 SGHTA and CDR2 FQGNSA. The CDR3 has 15 residues. The CDR3 DNA sequence: TGTGCCAGCAGCTTATCTGGGGGCTACACCGGGGAGCTGTTTTTT. Its translation is CASSLSGGYTGELFF.

The V call is TRBV7-8, the J call TRBJ2-1; D ambiguous. Germline loops: CDR1 SGHVS, CDR2 FQNEAQ. There are 16 residues in the CDR3. Trimming removed 3 bases from V and 6 bases from J, with 18 bases in between. CDR3 sequence reads: CASSFGRIQLSNEQFF. The CDR3 region has the DNA TGTGCCAGCAGCTTCGGCCGTATTCAGCTCAGCAATGAGCAGTTCTTC.

This clonotype has more than one count but fewer than ten. The CDR3: CATSRSTSGVLQETQYF. Here the CDR3 DNA reads TGTGCCACCAGCAGATCGACTAGCGGGGTCCTCCAAGAGACCCAGTACTTC. This chain joins TRBV15 and TRBJ2-5; TRBD2 agrees at 11 bases. The CDR3 has 17 residues. J lost 1 base, V lost 2 bases, and 6 bases had no gene match. Germline V gives CDR1 LNHNV, CDR2 YYDKDF (reference sequence).

In this sample, this clonotype turned up many times. The gene calls are TRBV7-6 and TRBJ2-2, with D unresolved. The V and J ends lost 0 bases and 4 bases respectively, with 3 bases between them. This CDR3 is built from 13 residues. The germline V gene encodes CDR1 SGHVS and CDR2 FNYEAQ. This CDR3 is CASSLAVTGELFF. CDR3 in DNA: TGTGCCAGCAGCTTAGCGGTCACCGGGGAGCTGTTTTTT.

The chain has TRBV11-2 and TRBJ2-5; D could derive from TRBD1 or TRBD2 (5 bases each). The germline V and J ends were trimmed by 3 bases and 5 bases, with 25 bases remaining between them. Germline loops: CDR1 SGHAT, CDR2 FQNNGV. This CDR3 is 18 amino acids long. DNA of the CDR3: TGTGCCAGCAGCTTCCCCCGCTCCGGGCCCCAGAGGGGCGAGACCCAGTACTTC. The encoded protein is CASSFPRSGPQRGETQYF. Filled out from reference TRBV11-2 and TRBJ2-5, the complete variable domain reads EAGVAQSPRYKIIEKRQSVAFWCNPISGHATLYWYQQILGQGPKLLIQFQNNGVVDDSQLPKDRFSAERLKGVDSTLKIQPAKLEDSAVYLCASSFPRSGPQRGETQYFGPGTRLLVL.

This clonotype was observed many times. This sequence joins TRBV7-8 and TRBJ2-7, with a weak D call TRBD1 (5 bases). The CDR3 is 14 residues long. The V end lost 8 bases, the J end lost 7 bases, and 21 bases lay between the germline ends. Germline values: CDR1 SGHVS, CDR2 FQNEAQ. This CDR3 is CASAPRTTPLEQYF. Here the CDR3 DNA reads TGTGCCAGCGCGCCCCGGACAACGCCCCTAGAGCAGTACTTC. The complete variable domain, with remaining parts taken from reference TRBV7-8 and TRBJ2-7, reads GAGVSQSPRYKVAKRGQDVALRCDPISGHVSLFWYQQALGQGPEFLTYFQNEAQLDKSGLPSDRFFAERPEGSVSTLKIQRTQQEDSAVYLCASAPRTTPLEQYFGPGTRLTVT.

The gene calls are TRBV15 and TRBJ2-7, with D perhaps matching TRBD1 or TRBD2 (5 bases each). CDR1 is LNHNV and CDR2 is YYDKDF in the germline V gene (reference sequence). Trimming cost V 0 bases and J 3 bases, with 9 bases left between them. The CDR3 has 14 residues. As DNA, the CDR3 is TGTGCCACCAGCAGAGATCGGGACCGCTACGAGCAGTACTTC. Protein product: CATSRDRDRYEQYF. Full variable domain (rest looked up from reference TRBV15 and TRBJ2-7): DAMVIQNPRYQVTQFGKPVTLSCSQTLNHNVMYWYQQKSSQAPKLLFHYYDKDFNNEADTPDNFQSRRPNTSFCFLDIRSPGLGDTAMYLCATSRDRDRYEQYFGPGTRLTVT.

This clonotype came up many times. The chain carries TRBV6-2 or TRBV6-3 and TRBJ2-1, with no clear D. This CDR3 is 12 amino acids long. The V and J ends lost 5 bases and 5 bases respectively, with 7 bases between them. The germline V gene has CDR1 MNHEY and CDR2 SVGEGT. The chain's CDR3 is CASSPTDNEQFF. The CDR3 nucleotides are TGTGCCAGCAGTCCGACCGACAATGAGCAGTTCTTC.

The chain couples TRBV7-3 to TRBJ2-3, with 9 bases lining up with TRBD1. Germline values: CDR1 SGHTA, CDR2 FQGTGA. The CDR3 has 16 residues. The V gene end was trimmed by 2 bases and the J gene end by 4 bases; junction bases not matched to a gene: 7. This chain's CDR3 is CASSLEGTGIADTQYF. CDR3 sequence (DNA): TGTGCCAGCAGCTTAGAGGGGACAGGGATCGCAGATACGCAGTATTTT.

The chain couples TRBV27 to TRBJ2-1; TRBD2 matches 13 bases. After removal of 7 bases from V and 8 bases from J, the junction contained 5 bases not matched to a gene. CDR3 length: 14 residues. Germline V gene data show CDR1 as MNHEY and CDR2 as SMNVEV (reference sequence). CDR3 sequence (DNA): TGTGCCAGCACCGGGACTAGCGGGAACCATGAGCAGTTCTTC. It specifies CASTGTSGNHEQFF.

This clonotype has more than one count but fewer than ten. For the CDR3, the DNA is TGCAGTGCTACGGTTGCGGGAGACTACGAGCAGTACTTC. It yields the protein CSATVAGDYEQYF. This rearrangement joins TRBV20-1 to TRBJ2-7, with TRBD2 matching over 7 bases. The CDR3 is 13 amino acids. After removal of 4 bases from V and 3 bases from J, the junction contained 6 bases not matched to a gene. The germline CDR1 and CDR2 sequences are DFQATT and SNEGSKA (reference sequence).

The chain employs TRBV19 and TRBJ2-2; TRBD1 matches 7 bases. V lost 5 bases and J lost 3; bases outside the gene matches: 3. The CDR3 consists of 14 residues. Germline-derived CDR1 and CDR2 are LNHDA and SQIVND (reference sequence). The CDR3 DNA follows: TGTGCCAGTAGTCCGACAGGGTACACCGGGGAGCTGTTTTTT. It encodes CASSPTGYTGELFF. The full variable domain, completed using reference TRBV19 and TRBJ2-2, is DGGITQSPKYLFRKEGQNVTLSCEQNLNHDAMYWYRQDPGQGLRLIYYSQIVNDFQKGDIAEGYSVSREKKESFPLTVTSAQKNPTAFYLCASSPTGYTGELFFGEGSRLTVL.

The chain employs TRBV28 and TRBJ2-5; perhaps TRBD1 as D (6 bases). This CDR3 has 13 amino acids. Germline V lookup: CDR1 MDHEN, CDR2 SYDVKM. V was cut by 5 bases and J by 3 bases, with 10 bases left in between. The CDR3 here is CASSNSGEETQYF. The CDR3 nucleotides read TGTGCCAGCAGTAACTCAGGGGAAGAGACCCAGTACTTC.

This chain uses TRBV6-1 with TRBJ2-7, with TRBD2 identical over 11 bases. The germline gives CDR1 MNHNS, CDR2 SASEGT. CDR3 length equals 15 residues. V gave up 4 bases and J gave up 4 bases; unmatched junction bases: 6. Here the CDR3 DNA reads TGTGCCAGCAGTGGGACTAGCGGGCTTTATTACGAGCAGTACTTC. It is translated as CASSGTSGLYYEQYF.

This clonotype was detected a few times. V gene TRBV7-8 combines with J gene TRBJ2-2, with D possibly being TRBD1 or TRBD2 (5 bases each). CDR3 size: 14 residues. Germline CDR1 SGHVS, CDR2 FQNEAQ. V was trimmed by 9 bases and J by 0 bases, leaving 11 bases between them. The DNA for the CDR3 is TGTGCCAGTAGACGGGGACCGAACACCGGGGAGCTGTTTTTT. Amino acid sequence: CASRRGPNTGELFF.